The source of this TCR beta chain is a study of T cells in Graves' hyperthyroidism and ophthalmopathy. This clonotype has ten or more counts. The CDR3 extends over 16 amino acids. The germline V gene has CDR1 SGHAT and CDR2 FQNNGV. V was trimmed by 5 bases and J by 4 bases, leaving 18 bases between them. Authors of the study amplified TCR beta CDR3 regions from RNA transcripts. The TCR CDR3 first-round RT-PCR relied on the HTBI primer set. One entry per CDR3 protein results from TCRdb running MiXCR on the multiplex PCR reads. The sample includes hundreds of thousands of distinct CDR3 sequences, 15% to 20% of them seen just once.

This chain joins TRBV11-2 and TRBJ1-3, with D possibly TRBD1 on 5 matching bases. The clonotype comes from a woman aged 45-65 years with Graves' hyperthyroidism that later progressed to Graves' ophthalmopathy. The specimen sequenced was blood. CDR3 region: CASSDNWGVTGNTIYF. Here the CDR3 DNA reads TGTGCCAGCAGCGACAACTGGGGGGTGACGGGAAACACCATATATTTT.